Listed below are T cell receptor beta chains from one sample, sequenced in a study of blood T cells in healthy people across ages. TCRdb reanalysed the 5' RACE reads using MiXCR and keeps one entry per CDR3 protein. The data contain 1.5 million to 2 million distinct CDR3 sequences, roughly 27% of them seen just once; the ten biggest clones take up 7.7%. The specimen sequenced was blood. These receptors were obtained from a woman aged 30 to 39 in good health. CDR3s include the opening cysteine and the closing phenylalanine or tryptophan. A D gene is named only where the DNA matches it firmly. Some rows have no size entry. The others give once, few or many, or a class for an expanded clone.

cdr3_length	d_call	v_call	j_call	clone_size	cdr3_nt	cdr3_aa
12	-	TRBV14	TRBJ2-7	-	TGTGCCAGCTGGGGAGAGGGCCACGAGCAGTACTTC	CASWGEGHEQYF
14	-	TRBV5-5	TRBJ2-3	-	TGTGCCACCCGGACGGAAGGGGGAGCGGATACGCAGTATTTT	CATRTEGGADTQYF
12	-	TRBV29-1	TRBJ1-2	many	TGCAGCGTTGAAGACAGGGGATCGGGCTACACCTTC	CSVEDRGSGYTF
12	-	TRBV25-1	TRBJ2-1	few	TGTGCCAGCAGTGTGCAGGGGCATGAGCAGTTCTTC	CASSVQGHEQFF
14	TRBD2	TRBV12-3/TRBV12-4	TRBJ2-7	many	TGTGCCAGCCGGGCCGCGGGAGGGACGGCCGAGCAGTACTTC	CASRAAGGTAEQYF
17	TRBD2	TRBV7-9	TRBJ2-1	-	TGTGCCAGCAGCTTGGAAGGCGGGACTAGACACCTCAATGAGCAGTTCTTC	CASSLEGGTRHLNEQFF
14	-	TRBV7-9	TRBJ1-6	-	TGTGCCAGCAGCTGGACAGAAGATAATTCACCCCTCCACTTT	CASSWTEDNSPLHF
17	-	TRBV4-3	TRBJ1-1	few	TGCGCCGGCAGCCAAGTACAGGGAGGATTTTCGAACACTGAAGCTTTCTTT	CAGSQVQGGFSNTEAFF
15	-	TRBV12-3/TRBV12-4	TRBJ2-3	-	TGTGCCAGCAGTTTCGCGGCAGATTACGCAGATACGCAGTATTTT	CASSFAADYADTQYF
13	-	TRBV14	TRBJ1-2	few	TGTGCCAGCCAAGGGCCCCGGAGTTATGGCTACACCTTC	CASQGPRSYGYTF
15	-	TRBV12-3/TRBV12-4	TRBJ2-3	-	TGTGCCAGCAGTTTAGTAGGGGGGACAGCAGATACGCAGTATTTT	CASSLVGGTADTQYF
15	-	TRBV7-8	TRBJ1-2	few	TGTGCCAGCAGCTCAGAGCAGGATACAAACTATGGCTACACCTTC	CASSSEQDTNYGYTF
15	-	TRBV7-9	TRBJ2-5	few	TGTGCCAGCTCGGGGGAAAGGGGGTACCAAGAGACCCAGTACTTC	CASSGERGYQETQYF
12	-	TRBV5-1	TRBJ2-7	-	TGCACCAGCAGTCTCAACAGGGACGAGCAGTACTTC	CTSSLNRDEQYF